These 22 T cell receptor beta chains came from one sample sequenced in a study of PD-L1 blockade in urothelial cancer. Assay used: immunoSEQ multiplex PCR; TCRdb lists only in-frame clones, some missing. The sample carries tens of thousands of clones, around 83% recorded once. Time point described: pretreatment peripheral blood. This specimen was PBMCs, taken around atezolizumab (anti-PD-L1) treatment. These receptors all stem from a man in his fifties or sixties with urothelial cancer.

This rearrangement joins TRBV11-3 to TRBJ1-5; 7 bases agree with TRBD1. The CDR3 is made up of 18 amino acids. CDR1 and CDR2 (germline): SGHNT, YENEEA. The V gene end was trimmed by 5 bases and the J gene end by 3 bases; junction bases not matched to a gene: 16. CDR3 bases: TGTGCCAGCAGCACCCAGGGGGTAACGGGGGATATCAATCAGCCCCAGCATTTT. Its translation is CASSTQGVTGDINQPQHF. The full variable domain, completed using reference TRBV11-3 and TRBJ1-5, is EAGVVQSPRYKIIEKKQPVAFWCNPISGHNTLYWYLQNLGQGPELLIRYENEEAVDDSQLPKDRFSAERLKGVDSTLKIQPAELGDSAVYLCASSTQGVTGDINQPQHFGDGTRLSIL.

This chain connects TRBV6-5 to TRBJ2-2, with 9 bases lining up with TRBD2. The CDR3 extends over 15 amino acids. Trimming took 7 bases from V and 1 from J; bases not matched to a gene: 4. Germline values: CDR1 MNHEY, CDR2 SVGAGI. CDR3 sequence reads: CASTRTSVNTGELFF. The CDR3 coding sequence is TGTGCCAGCACCCGGACTAGCGTGAACACCGGGGAGCTGTTTTTT.

V usage is TRBV7-9 and J usage is TRBJ1-4; 9 nucleotides match TRBD1. CDR1 is SEHNR, CDR2 FQNEAQ, per germline (reference sequence). Trimming at V came to 5 bases and at J to 3 bases, leaving 4 bases not matched to a gene. The CDR3 extends over 15 amino acids. CDR3 coding DNA: TGTGCCAGCAGCCTAGGACAGGGGTCTAATGAAAAACTGTTTTTT. Translating it yields CASSLGQGSNEKLFF.

The chain recombines TRBV7-9 with TRBJ1-5; a weak D match, TRBD1 (5 bases). Germline V CDR1 and CDR2: SEHNR, FQNEAQ (reference sequence). The CDR3 has 15 amino acids. Trimming pared 5 bases from V and 7 bases from J, leaving 18 bases between. Here the CDR3 reads CASSPIGEGRQPQHF. In DNA form, the CDR3 reads TGTGCCAGCAGCCCTATAGGGGAAGGTCGACAGCCCCAGCATTTT.

This clone appeared once. The chain joins TRBV2 to TRBJ1-4, with TRBD1 identical over 10 bases. The CDR3 contains 14 residues. The junction had 6 bases not matched to a gene; V was cut back by 6 bases and J by 8 bases. Germline assignment: CDR1 SNHLY and CDR2 FYNNEI. CDR3 amino acids: CASRATGGQEKLFF. CDR3 bases: TGTGCCAGCAGGGCGACAGGGGGCCAGGAAAAACTGTTTTTT.

This clone was seen just once. The genes are TRBV7-2 and TRBJ2-3; 9 positions agree with TRBD2. The V gene's germline CDR1 is SGHTA and CDR2 FQGNSA. This CDR3 spans 15 amino acids. V shed 3 bases, J shed 5 bases, and the junction held 6 bases outside the gene matches. The CDR3 region has the DNA TGTGCCAGCAGCTTTAGCGGGAGTAGGTTAGATACGCAGTATTTT. It is translated as CASSFSGSRLDTQYF.

The chain couples TRBV28 to TRBJ2-7; possible D gene TRBD2, 6 bases. With 1 base removed from V and 0 bases from J, the gap between germline ends came to 13 bases. CDR3 length: 16 amino acids. CDR1 and CDR2 from the germline V gene are MDHEN and SYDVKM. The CDR3 is CASSLYGGKSSYEQYF. The DNA of the CDR3 is TGTGCCAGCAGTTTATACGGCGGGAAGAGCTCCTACGAGCAGTACTTC. The entire variable domain, with the rest obtained from reference TRBV28 and TRBJ2-7, is as follows: DVKVTQSSRYLVKRTGEKVFLECVQDMDHENMFWYRQDPGLGLRLIYFSYDVKMKEKGDIPEGYSVSREKKERFSLILESASTNQTSMYLCASSLYGGKSSYEQYFGPGTRLTVT.

V and J are TRBV7-9 and TRBJ1-5; D gene uncertain. Germline CDR1 and CDR2: SEHNR and FQNEAQ (reference sequence). Trimming stripped 0 bases from V and 2 bases from J, with 5 bases between. The CDR3 covers 14 residues. The CDR3 coding sequence is TGTGCCAGCAGCTTAGCGGGCGGCAATCAGCCCCAGCATTTT. Translation gives CASSLAGGNQPQHF.

This chain's CDR3 is CASSNARYGYTF. CDR3 coding DNA: TGTGCCAGCAGTAACGCGAGGTATGGCTACACCTTC. The chain recombines TRBV28 with TRBJ1-2; D unresolved. The CDR3 is 12 residues long. V was trimmed by 5 bases and J by 5 bases, leaving 9 bases between them. Germline assignment: CDR1 MDHEN and CDR2 SYDVKM.

This clone turned up a few times. The genes are TRBV7-2 and TRBJ1-2; D gene ambiguous. Germline V gene data show CDR1 as SGHTA and CDR2 as FQGNSA. The V and J ends lost 5 bases and 1 base respectively, with 5 bases between them. The CDR3 has 12 residues. CDR3 in DNA: TGTGCCAGCAGCGACAATAACTATGGCTACACCTTC. This translates into CASSDNNYGYTF.

The gene calls are TRBV28 and TRBJ1-5, with D hard to call. V dropped 3 bases and J dropped 3 bases, with 9 bases sitting between them. This CDR3 region has 14 residues. Germline V lookup: CDR1 MDHEN, CDR2 SYDVKM. The CDR3 sequence is CASSFLQANQPQHF. The DNA of the CDR3 is TGTGCCAGCAGTTTCTTGCAGGCCAATCAGCCCCAGCATTTT.

J is TRBJ2-7 and V is TRBV9, with D maybe TRBD2 (5 bases). Trimming shortened V by 0 bases and J by 5 bases, and 18 bases separated the two germline ends. The CDR3 contains 16 residues. The V gene's germline CDR1 is SGDLS and CDR2 YYNGEE. The CDR3 reads CASSVGLGPGNNEQYF. Here the CDR3 DNA reads TGTGCCAGCAGCGTAGGGTTAGGGCCGGGGAATAACGAGCAGTACTTC.

The chain recombines TRBV9 with TRBJ2-6, with D perhaps matching TRBD2 (5 bases). V shed 3 bases and J shed 2 bases, with 9 bases lying between them. Germline V gives CDR1 SGDLS, CDR2 YYNGEE. The CDR3 has 15 amino acids. The CDR3 DNA follows: TGTGCCAGCAGCGAAGAGAGGGCTGGGGCCAACGTCCTGACTTTC. The encoded protein is CASSEERAGANVLTF.

This chain uses TRBV15 with TRBJ1-5; D unclear. Trimming cost V 0 bases and J 6 bases, with 12 bases left between them. CDR3 length equals 15 residues. The germline CDR1 and CDR2 sequences are LNHNV and YYDKDF (reference sequence). CDR3 in DNA: TGTGCCACCAGCAGAGATACCTTGGGCGCTCAGCCCCAGCATTTT. Protein sequence: CATSRDTLGAQPQHF.

V gene TRBV6-5 combines with J gene TRBJ2-1; 10 bases fit TRBD2. This CDR3 spans 11 amino acids. Germline-derived CDR1 and CDR2 are MNHEY and SVGAGI. Trimming took 5 bases from V and 15 from J; bases not matched to a gene: 4. This CDR3 is CASSAGTSAFF. The CDR3 DNA sequence: TGTGCCAGCAGTGCCGGGACTAGCGCGTTCTTC.

V and J are TRBV5-4 and TRBJ2-7; 7 nucleotides line up with TRBD1. Germline V gene sequence: CDR1 SGHNT, CDR2 YYREEE (reference sequence). This CDR3 comprises 15 residues. V was clipped by 0 bases and J by 1 base; unmatched bases: 4. The CDR3 DNA follows: TGTGCCAGCAGCTTGGCTACAGGGGTTTCCTACGAGCAGTACTTC. It is translated as CASSLATGVSYEQYF.

This sequence joins TRBV4-1 and TRBJ2-3, with TRBD1 matching over 10 bases. The CDR3 runs to 15 residues. The J segment lost 8 bases and the V segment lost 2 bases, leaving 7 bases of the junction unmatched. Germline values: CDR1 MGHRA, CDR2 YSYEKL. The CDR3 DNA reads TGCGCCAGCAGCCAATTTCGACAGGGGGCGGTTACGCAGTATTTT. This gives the protein CASSQFRQGAVTQYF.

On this clone itself: Distinct nucleotide sequences in the sample also encode this CDR3. The chain uses TRBV11-2 and TRBJ2-5; D is unresolved. In germline, CDR1 is SGHAT, CDR2 FQNNGV. Trimming left V 5 bases short and J 0 bases short, with 4 bases between. The length of the CDR3 is 12 residues. As DNA, the CDR3 is TGTGCCAGCAGCCCGTACCAAGAGACCCAGTACTTC. Translating gives CASSPYQETQYF. The variable domain in full, with the rest retrieved from reference TRBV11-2 and TRBJ2-5, is EAGVAQSPRYKIIEKRQSVAFWCNPISGHATLYWYQQILGQGPKLLIQFQNNGVVDDSQLPKDRFSAERLKGVDSTLKIQPAKLEDSAVYLCASSPYQETQYFGPGTRLLVL.

The chain couples TRBV6-4 to TRBJ2-2; D ambiguous. The CDR3 runs to 14 residues. Germline loops: CDR1 MRHNA, CDR2 SNTAGT. Trimming shortened V by 7 bases and J by 5 bases, and 14 bases separated the two germline ends. DNA for the CDR3: TGTGCCAGCACCCTTTTCGTAAATACCGGGGAGCTGTTTTTT. It yields the protein CASTLFVNTGELFF.

The chain uses TRBV9 and TRBJ2-7; 7 bases map to TRBD2. The CDR3 is made up of 16 amino acids. Germline V lookup: CDR1 SGDLS, CDR2 YYNGEE. The ends lost 3 bases at V and 2 bases at J; junction bases unmatched: 11. CDR3 DNA sequence: TGTGCCAGCAGCGCCTCGATCGGGGGGACCCCCTACGAGCAGTACTTC. This gives the protein CASSASIGGTPYEQYF. Together with reference TRBV9 and TRBJ2-7, the CDR3 gives the full variable domain: DSGVTQTPKHLITATGQRVTLRCSPRSGDLSVYWYQQSLDQGLQFLIQYYNGEERAKGNILERFSAQQFPDLHSELNLSSLELGDSALYFCASSASIGGTPYEQYFGPGTRLTVT.

The V call is TRBV9, the J call TRBJ2-5, with 12 nucleotides matching TRBD2. Germline CDR1 is SGDLS and CDR2 is YYNGEE. After removal of 0 bases from V and 1 base from J, the junction contained 4 bases not matched to a gene. The CDR3 sequence is 17 residues long. The CDR3 DNA reads TGTGCCAGCAGCGTAGGCCTAGCGGGAGGGGTCCAAGAGACCCAGTACTTC. Residues: CASSVGLAGGVQETQYF.

The chain couples TRBV28 to TRBJ1-1, with D possibly TRBD1 on 6 matching bases. Trimming removed 6 bases at V and 4 bases at J, with 12 bases between. CDR1 MDHEN and CDR2 SYDVKM come from the germline V gene. CDR3 length: 13 residues. The CDR3 protein is CASRRDRFTEAFF. In DNA form, the CDR3 reads TGTGCCAGCAGGCGAGACAGGTTCACTGAAGCTTTCTTT. The whole variable domain, filled in from reference TRBV28 and TRBJ1-1, reads DVKVTQSSRYLVKRTGEKVFLECVQDMDHENMFWYRQDPGLGLRLIYFSYDVKMKEKGDIPEGYSVSREKKERFSLILESASTNQTSMYLCASRRDRFTEAFFGQGTRLTVV.